These 32 T cell receptor beta chains were all obtained from the same sample, sequenced in a study of tumor-infiltrating lymphocytes in localized non-small cell lung cancer. Only in-frame clones appear in the TCRdb table, and some are missing; sequencing was by immunoSEQ multiplex PCR. This sample has over 10,000 clones, with roughly 80% found just once. Sequencing used uninvolved lung tissue not adjacent to the tumor. These receptor sequences come from a human donor with non-small cell lung cancer.

V gene TRBV30 combines with J gene TRBJ1-5; a weak D match, TRBD1 (6 bases). CDR3 length equals 13 residues. CDR1 is GTSNPN, CDR2 SVGIG, per germline (reference sequence). Trimming stripped 0 bases from V and 5 bases from J, with 8 bases between. The CDR3: CAWSVQGYQPQHF. CDR3 sequence (DNA): TGTGCCTGGAGTGTACAGGGATATCAGCCCCAGCATTTT.

This clone was detected only a few times. The genes are TRBV25-1 and TRBJ2-1; TRBD2 matches at 9 bases. With V trimmed by 5 bases and J by 8 bases, 10 bases remained unmatched. Germline V gene lookup returns CDR1 MGHDK and CDR2 SYGVNS. This CDR3 contains 15 residues. For the CDR3, the DNA is TGTGCCAGCAGTACCTCCGGGACTAGCAGCCATGAGCAGTTCTTC. Translated: CASSTSGTSSHEQFF.

DNA for the CDR3: TGTGCCAGCAGGCCGAGGGAAACATGGAGCTACACCTTC. It encodes CASRPRETWSYTF. The chain uses TRBV27 and TRBJ1-2; D ambiguous. V was shortened by 6 bases and J by 9 bases, with 17 bases between the two germline ends. CDR1 is MNHEY, CDR2 SMNVEV, per germline (reference sequence). CDR3 length: 13 residues.

This chain links TRBV4-2 with TRBJ2-2, with 7 bases that match TRBD2. The CDR3 runs 16 residues. Per germline, CDR1 LGHNA and CDR2 YNFKEQ. V was pared by 4 bases and J by 3 bases, with 8 bases of the junction left unmatched. The CDR3 reads CASSRRLAADTGELFF. The CDR3 DNA sequence: TGTGCCAGCAGCCGCCGCCTAGCGGCGGACACCGGGGAGCTGTTTTTT.

The chain couples TRBV5-1 to TRBJ1-5; no clear D gene. Trimming removed 2 bases from V and 4 bases from J, with 7 bases in between. Germline lookup yields CDR1 SGHRS and CDR2 YFSETQ. The CDR3 consists of 13 residues. The CDR3 loop reads CASSFDTNQPQHF. The CDR3 nucleotides are TGCGCCAGCAGCTTTGACACGAATCAGCCCCAGCATTTT. Based on the CDR3 plus reference TRBV5-1 and TRBJ1-5, the full variable domain is KAGVTQTPRYLIKTRGQQVTLSCSPISGHRSVSWYQQTPGQGLQFLFEYFSETQRNKGNFPGRFSGRQFSNSRSEMNVSTLELGDSALYLCASSFDTNQPQHFGDGTRLSIL.

The V and J genes are TRBV25-1 and TRBJ1-6, with no clear D. V lost 4 bases and J 8 bases, leaving 15 bases between the germline ends. This CDR3 spans 15 amino acids. CDR1 is MGHDK, CDR2 SYGVNS, per germline. The CDR3 region is CASSAPQGWHSPLHF. CDR3 nucleotides: TGTGCCAGCAGTGCCCCCCAAGGGTGGCATTCACCCCTCCACTTT.

V and J are TRBV5-1 and TRBJ2-7; unclear D gene. The V and J ends lost 1 base and 2 bases respectively, with 13 bases between them. CDR1 is SGHRS, CDR2 YFSETQ, per germline. This CDR3 spans 15 amino acids. The CDR3 sequence: CASSLSSRITYEQYF. For the CDR3, the DNA is TGCGCCAGCAGCTTGTCCTCCCGGATTACCTACGAGCAGTACTTC.

The chain is built from TRBV30 and TRBJ2-3, with TRBD2 matching over 13 bases. CDR1 GTSNPN and CDR2 SVGIG come from the germline V gene (reference sequence). The CDR3 has 14 residues. The V segment lost 3 bases and the J segment 4 bases; nucleotides outside the gene matches: 1. The CDR3 coding sequence is TGTGCCTGGAGACTAGCGGGGGGGCCAGATACGCAGTATTTT. It translates to CAWRLAGGPDTQYF.

The chain links TRBV6-5 to TRBJ1-1; 9 bases match TRBD1. CDR3 length: 15 residues. Germline-derived CDR1 and CDR2 are MNHEY and SVGAGI. The V gene end was trimmed by 0 bases and the J gene end by 6 bases; junction bases not matched to a gene: 5. In DNA, the CDR3 is TGTGCCAGCAGTTACTCGGACAGGGGTCGTTCTGAAGCTTTCTTT. Its translation: CASSYSDRGRSEAFF.

The rearrangement uses TRBV13 and TRBJ2-7, with TRBD2 identical over 11 bases. CDR1 and CDR2 (germline): PRHDT, FYEKMQ (reference sequence). V was pared by 3 bases and J by 5 bases, with 12 bases of the junction left unmatched. This CDR3 has 17 residues. CDR3 sequence reads: CASSLPWTSGFLNEQYF. CDR3 nucleotides: TGTGCCAGCAGCTTGCCCTGGACTAGCGGGTTTCTAAACGAGCAGTACTTC.

This chain links TRBV9 with TRBJ2-3, with 16 bases fitting TRBD2. Germline CDR1 is SGDLS and CDR2 is YYNGEE. V gave up 1 base and J gave up 7 bases; unmatched junction bases: 15. The CDR3 loop spans 20 amino acids. The CDR3 DNA sequence: TGTGCCAGCAGCGTAACGGGGACTAGCGGGGGGGAAGCGCTTGGAAATACGCAGTATTTT. Translated: CASSVTGTSGGEALGNTQYF.

The chain is built from TRBV6-1 and TRBJ2-7; a possible D gene is TRBD2 (5 bases). Germline V gene data show CDR1 as MNHNS and CDR2 as SASEGT. Trimming removed 7 bases at V and 0 bases at J, with 16 bases between. The CDR3 runs 15 residues. The CDR3: CASTYEGILSYEQYF. DNA for the CDR3: TGTGCCAGCACCTACGAGGGAATCCTCTCCTACGAGCAGTACTTC.

The rearrangement joins TRBV19 to TRBJ2-4, with a weak D call TRBD1 (5 bases). V lost 3 bases and J lost 0, with 9 bases in between. Germline CDR1 and CDR2: LNHDA and SQIVND (reference sequence). This CDR3 contains 15 residues. In nucleotides, the CDR3 is TGTGCCAGTAGTATTACAGGCCTAGCCAAAAACATTCAGTACTTC. Translation gives CASSITGLAKNIQYF.

The chain has TRBV7-9 and TRBJ2-7, with D possibly matching TRBD1 (6 bases). CDR3 size: 13 residues. The V end was cut by 2 bases, the J end by 6 bases, with 11 bases between. Per germline, CDR1 SEHNR and CDR2 FQNEAQ (reference sequence). CDR3 in DNA: TGTGCCAGCAGCTTAAACAGGGAGTCCGAGCAGTACTTC. Translated, it gives CASSLNRESEQYF.

The chain joins TRBV7-2 to TRBJ1-2; D may be TRBD1 (6 bases). The CDR3 totals 17 residues. Germline V gene sequence: CDR1 SGHTA, CDR2 FQGNSA. With 5 bases removed from V and 7 bases from J, the gap between germline ends came to 26 bases. CDR3 residues: CASSKVATGHTAGGYTF. The CDR3 region has the DNA TGTGCCAGCAGCAAAGTAGCTACAGGGCACACTGCGGGTGGCTACACCTTC. Full variable domain (outside the CDR3, taken from reference TRBV7-2 and TRBJ1-2): GAGVSQSPSNKVTEKGKDVELRCDPISGHTALYWYRQSLGQGLEFLIYFQGNSAPDKSGLPSDRFSAERTGGSVSTLTIQRTQQEDSAVYLCASSKVATGHTAGGYTFGSGTRLTVV.

J is TRBJ2-3 and V is TRBV5-4; TRBD2 matches at 9 bases. CDR1 SGHNT and CDR2 YYREEE come from the germline V gene (reference sequence). This CDR3 comprises 15 residues. V was pared by 1 base and J by 5 bases, with 5 bases of the junction left unmatched. The CDR3 DNA is TGTGCCAGCAGCTTGTCCCTAGCGGGGCAAGATACGCAGTATTTT. As protein: CASSLSLAGQDTQYF.

This sequence joins TRBV7-9 and TRBJ2-5; D is possibly TRBD1 (5 bases). The end of the DNA aligns better with TRBJ2-7, so the J call may be wrong. The germline V gene has CDR1 SEHNR and CDR2 FQNEAQ (reference sequence). The CDR3 covers 15 residues. The CDR3 loop is CASSSDKQAVYEQYF. The CDR3 DNA sequence: TGTGCCAGCAGCTCGGACAAGCAGGCTGTGTACGAGCAGTACTTC.

V is TRBV9 and J is TRBJ1-1; 7 bases agree with TRBD1. V gave up 0 bases and J gave up 11 bases; unmatched junction bases: 10. The CDR3 runs to 14 residues. Germline values: CDR1 SGDLS, CDR2 YYNGEE. The CDR3 sequence: CASSVDNRGPGAFF. CDR3 coding DNA: TGTGCCAGCAGCGTAGATAACAGGGGCCCTGGGGCTTTCTTT.

This clone was counted a few times. The gene calls are TRBV10-2 and TRBJ1-2, with 10 bases matching TRBD1. This CDR3 comprises 17 residues. Germline V gene sequence: CDR1 WSHSY, CDR2 SAAADI. The ends lost 3 bases at V and 3 bases at J; junction bases unmatched: 10. CDR3 loop: CASSESFGTGDYYGYTF. CDR3 coding DNA: TGCGCCAGCAGTGAATCTTTTGGGACAGGGGACTACTATGGCTACACCTTC.

This chain uses TRBV2 with TRBJ1-2; D not resolved. Trimming shortened V by 8 bases and J by 8 bases, and 6 bases separated the two germline ends. The CDR3 contains 9 residues. Germline V lookup: CDR1 SNHLY, CDR2 FYNNEI. The CDR3 here is CASSSGYTF. DNA of the CDR3: TGTGCCAGCTCTAGCGGCTACACCTTC.

The CDR3 DNA is TGTGCCAGCAGCTCGGGACTAGCGGGGGGGTCGAATGAGCAGTTCTTC. Protein sequence: CASSSGLAGGSNEQFF. V usage is TRBV7-2 and J usage is TRBJ2-1; 16 bases fit TRBD2. Germline loops: CDR1 SGHTA, CDR2 FQGNSA. With 4 bases clipped from V and 7 bases from J, the junction kept 4 bases outside the gene matches. This CDR3 is built from 16 residues.

This clone was detected only a few times. J is TRBJ1-1 and V is TRBV30; maybe TRBD1 (5 bases). Trimming removed 3 bases from V and 1 base from J, with 18 bases in between. The CDR3 consists of 16 residues. Germline lookup yields CDR1 GTSNPN and CDR2 SVGIG (reference sequence). The CDR3 DNA is TGTGCCTGGAGCACCTACAGAAGGGACCCGAACACTGAAGCTTTCTTT. It translates to CAWSTYRRDPNTEAFF.

The chain carries TRBV11-3 and TRBJ1-2, with a weak D call TRBD1 (5 bases). The CDR3 has 14 amino acids. V was clipped by 5 bases and J by 4 bases, with 14 bases between them. Germline CDR1 SGHNT, CDR2 YENEEA. The CDR3 reads CASSPGGLGYGYTF. The CDR3 coding sequence is TGTGCCAGCAGCCCTGGGGGTTTGGGCTATGGCTACACCTTC.

This clone was seen only a few times. The chain couples TRBV5-1 to TRBJ1-6; 7 bases map to TRBD1. The CDR3 covers 16 residues. Germline CDR1 reads SGHRS; CDR2 reads YFSETQ. Trimming at V came to 4 bases and at J to 6 bases, leaving 10 bases not matched to a gene. The CDR3: CASSLVPQGRNSPLHF. The CDR3 DNA sequence: TGCGCCAGCAGCCTCGTACCACAGGGGCGTAATTCACCCCTCCACTTT.

V and J are TRBV19 and TRBJ1-1; 11 bases are a match to TRBD1. Germline CDR1 is LNHDA and CDR2 is SQIVND (reference sequence). The CDR3 consists of 14 residues. Germline trimming cut 6 bases from V and 10 bases from J; bases unmatched to any gene: 10. The CDR3 loop reads CASRFAGTGGAAFF. The CDR3 nucleotides are TGTGCCAGTAGATTCGCCGGGACAGGGGGTGCAGCTTTCTTT.

V gene TRBV4-3 combines with J gene TRBJ1-1; tentatively, D is TRBD1 (6 bases). From germline, CDR1 is LGHNA and CDR2 YSLEER. The V end lost 1 base, the J end lost 4 bases, and 16 bases lay between the germline ends. CDR3 size: 16 residues. DNA of the CDR3: TGCGCCAGCAGCCAAGCTCAGCCCGGACAGAGCACTGAAGCTTTCTTT. This gives the protein CASSQAQPGQSTEAFF.

CDR3 region: CASSLRSRTGGMDEQFF. The DNA of the CDR3 is TGTGCCAGCAGCTTAAGGTCGCGGACAGGGGGCATGGATGAGCAGTTCTTC. The V gene is TRBV11-3, the J gene TRBJ2-1; 11 nucleotides agree with TRBD1. This CDR3 has 17 residues. V shed 2 bases, J shed 8 bases, and the junction held 11 bases outside the gene matches. CDR1 is SGHNT and CDR2 is YENEEA in the germline V gene.

V and J are TRBV5-4 and TRBJ1-3, with D maybe TRBD1 (6 bases). The germline V gene encodes CDR1 SGHNT and CDR2 YYREEE (reference sequence). The CDR3 is 15 residues long. The germline V and J ends were trimmed by 4 bases and 1 base, with 12 bases remaining between them. The CDR3 coding sequence is TGTGCCAGCAGCCGACAGGCCTCGTCTGGAAACACCATATATTTT. Translating gives CASSRQASSGNTIYF.

The chain employs TRBV19 and TRBJ1-4; D is undetermined. V lost 9 bases and J lost 8, with 19 bases in between. This CDR3 comprises 14 residues. The germline gives CDR1 LNHDA, CDR2 SQIVND (reference sequence). For the CDR3, the DNA is TGTGCCAGCGCTGACGACCGAGGAGGGGAAAAACTGTTTTTT. This sequence encodes CASADDRGGEKLFF.

The CDR3 region has the DNA TGTGCCAGCAGCTTAGGGGCAGGAGGGAACACCATATATTTT. It yields the protein CASSLGAGGNTIYF. This chain joins TRBV7-8 and TRBJ1-3; D not resolved. The germline V gene has CDR1 SGHVS and CDR2 FQNEAQ. The length of the CDR3 is 14 residues. The ends were cut back, 1 base at V and 7 bases at J, with 11 bases in the middle.

The rearrangement joins TRBV14 to TRBJ2-6; D ambiguous. The CDR3 is 16 residues long. Trimming cost V 1 base and J 1 base, with 8 bases left between them. Germline assignment: CDR1 SGHDN and CDR2 FVKESK. The CDR3 region is CASSQGTYSGANVLTF. The DNA for the CDR3 is TGTGCCAGCAGCCAAGGGACCTATTCTGGGGCCAACGTCCTGACTTTC. Looking up the rest from reference TRBV14 and TRBJ2-6 gives the full variable domain: EAGVTQFPSHSVIEKGQTVTLRCDPISGHDNLYWYRRVMGKEIKFLLHFVKESKQDESGMPNNRFLAERTGGTYSTLKVQPAELEDSGVYFCASSQGTYSGANVLTFGAGSRLTVL.

This chain connects TRBV6-5 to TRBJ1-6, with 8 positions matching TRBD1. The CDR3 is 14 residues long. The V and J ends lost 6 bases and 5 bases, in that order; junction bases with no gene match: 3. Germline V lookup: CDR1 MNHEY, CDR2 SVGAGI. The CDR3 loop reads CASRSDRDNSPLHF. The CDR3 nucleotides are TGTGCCAGCAGGTCGGACAGGGATAATTCACCCCTCCACTTT.